The clone carrying this T cell receptor beta chain appeared a few times. Its antigen is still unknown. This CDR3 has 13 residues. From germline, CDR1 is SGHRS and CDR2 YFSETQ. The V end was cut by 4 bases, the J end by 5 bases, with 10 bases between. This record comes from a study of PD-1 blockade in classical Hodgkin lymphoma. Produced via immunoSEQ multiplex PCR; TCRdb's table is partial and in-frame only. The table shows approximately 41,000 clones, with approximately 90% occurring only once. Each patient's relapse followed autologous stem cell transplantation, and brentuximab vedotin exposure varied. Study outcomes and limitations: TCR diversity in CD4+, not CD8+, cells rose significantly by C4D1. There remain no defined causes for the repertoire differences, which possibly reflect disease activity or prior therapy. Diminished baseline TCR diversity has been reported in newly diagnosed patients relative to healthy donors.

The chain employs TRBV5-1 and TRBJ1-5; no clear D. The receptor was derived from a human donor with classical Hodgkin lymphoma. Sequences were derived from peripheral blood mononuclear cells (PBMCs), sampled before the second cycle of nivolumab. CDR3 sequence: CASSAYGDQPQHF. The CDR3 DNA sequence: TGCGCCAGCAGCGCCTATGGGGATCAGCCCCAGCATTTT.